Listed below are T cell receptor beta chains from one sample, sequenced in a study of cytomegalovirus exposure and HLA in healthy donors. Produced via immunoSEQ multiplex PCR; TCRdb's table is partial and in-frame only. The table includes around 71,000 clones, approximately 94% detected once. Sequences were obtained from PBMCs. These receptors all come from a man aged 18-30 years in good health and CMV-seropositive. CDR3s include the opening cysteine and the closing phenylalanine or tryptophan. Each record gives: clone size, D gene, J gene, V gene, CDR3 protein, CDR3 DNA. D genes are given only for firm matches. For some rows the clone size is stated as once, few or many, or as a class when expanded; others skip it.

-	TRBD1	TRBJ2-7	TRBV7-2	CASSLKTGIEQYF	TGTGCCAGCAGCCTCAAGACAGGGATAGAGCAGTACTTC
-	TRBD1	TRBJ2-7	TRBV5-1	CASSGDRVGEQYF	TGCGCCAGCAGCGGGGACAGGGTGGGCGAGCAGTACTTC
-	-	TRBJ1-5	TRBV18	CASSSARGASAQHF	TGTGCCAGCTCATCCGCCCGGGGGGCGTCGGCCCAGCATTTT
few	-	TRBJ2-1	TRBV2	CASTNSASVRTEQFF	TGTGCCAGCACAAATAGCGCTAGCGTAAGAACTGAGCAGTTCTTC
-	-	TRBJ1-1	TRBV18	CASSRVQGNTEAFF	TGTGCCAGCTCACGGGTACAGGGGAACACTGAAGCTTTCTTT
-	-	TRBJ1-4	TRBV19	CASKWSQTNEKLFF	TGTGCCAGTAAATGGTCCCAGACTAATGAAAAACTGTTTTTT
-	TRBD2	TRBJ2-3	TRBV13	CASSATPGLAATDTQYF	TGTGCCAGCAGCGCAACTCCGGGACTAGCGGCCACAGATACGCAGTATTTT
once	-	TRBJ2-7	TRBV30	CAWRSVYEQYF	TGTGCCTGGAGGTCGGTCTACGAGCAGTACTTC
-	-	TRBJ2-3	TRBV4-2	CASSQEPLRSTDTQYF	TGTGCCAGCAGCCAAGAACCTCTACGGAGCACAGATACGCAGTATTTT
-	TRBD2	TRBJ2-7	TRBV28	CASSPGGSGPSYEQYF	TGTGCCAGCAGTCCCGGGGGTAGCGGGCCTTCTTACGAGCAGTACTTC
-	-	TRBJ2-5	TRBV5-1	CASSGQGQETQYF	TGCGCCAGCAGCGGGCAGGGACAAGAGACCCAGTACTTC
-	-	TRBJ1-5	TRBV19	CASAGGSGNQPQHF	TGTGCCAGTGCTGGGGGGTCGGGGAATCAGCCCCAGCATTTT
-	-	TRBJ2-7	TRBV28	CASSFPVEDTGLVPYEQYF	TGTGCCAGCAGTTTTCCCGTCGAGGATACAGGCCTGGTCCCCTACGAGCAGTACTTC
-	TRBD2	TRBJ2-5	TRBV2	CASSGLAGQETQYF	TGTGCCAGCAGTGGGTTAGCGGGGCAAGAGACCCAGTACTTC
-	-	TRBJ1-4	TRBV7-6	CASSIRDEKLFF	TGTGCCAGCAGCATCAGGGATGAAAAACTGTTTTTT
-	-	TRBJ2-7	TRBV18	CASSPLVDSYEQYF	TGTGCCAGCTCACCACTGGTCGACAGCTACGAGCAGTACTTC
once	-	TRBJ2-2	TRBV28	CASSFNFGSYTGELFF	TGTGCCAGCAGTTTTAACTTCGGGAGTTACACCGGGGAGCTGTTTTTT
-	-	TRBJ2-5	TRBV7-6	CASSFQQAAKAQYF	TGTGCCAGCAGCTTCCAACAGGCCGCGAAGGCCCAGTACTTC
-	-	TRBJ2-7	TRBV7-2	CASSGRGVHEQYF	TGTGCCAGCAGCGGCAGGGGGGTCCACGAGCAGTACTTC
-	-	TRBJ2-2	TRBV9	CASSVEGLTNTGELFF	TGTGCCAGCAGCGTAGAAGGACTAACGAACACCGGGGAGCTGTTTTTT
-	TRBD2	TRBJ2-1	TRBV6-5	CASSYSASGYEQFF	TGTGCCAGCAGTTACTCGGCTAGCGGGTATGAGCAGTTCTTC